A selection of T cell receptor beta chains follows, all from one sample in a study of shared clonotypes between healthy human individuals. TCRdb keeps only in-frame clones here, not all; method: immunoSEQ multiplex PCR. The sample yields over 1.5 million clones, roughly 98% seen once. The sequenced sample was naive CD4+ T cells sorted from blood. All receptors come from a man aged 25-45 years in good health. The CDR3 runs from the conserved cysteine through the conserved F or W. D genes are given only for firm matches. Size values are once, few and many counts, or a class for expanded clones, and some rows have none.

once	TRBV2	-	TRBJ2-1	TGTGCCAGCAGTGAGGGCAGGGTAGGTGAGCAGTTCTTC	CASSEGRVGEQFF
-	TRBV5-4	TRBD2	TRBJ2-7	TGTGCCAGCAGCCATCGGACTAGCGGGATTCTCTCCTACGAGCAGTACTTC	CASSHRTSGILSYEQYF
-	TRBV28	-	TRBJ2-1	TGTGCCAGCCCCCCCGCGGGGCTCCTATTGGACAATGAGCAGTTCTTC	CASPPAGLLLDNEQFF
once	TRBV9	-	TRBJ2-2	TGTGCCAGCAGAACACTTGAAGGGTCCGGGGAGCTGTTTTTT	CASRTLEGSGELFF
-	TRBV18	-	TRBJ2-3	TGTGCCAGCTCACCACTTGGCAGCACAGATACGCAGTATTTT	CASSPLGSTDTQYF
-	TRBV2	TRBD1	TRBJ2-7	TGTGCCAGCATGGGGACAGGGAAGGAGCAGTACTTC	CASMGTGKEQYF
-	TRBV5-1	-	TRBJ2-3	TGCGCCAGCAGCCTGGCTTTTGGGGGAGTACGCACAGATACGCAGTATTTT	CASSLAFGGVRTDTQYF
-	TRBV4-1	TRBD1	TRBJ1-5	TGCGCCAGCAGCCAAGGAGACAGGGAAATTTATAGCAATCAGCCCCAGCATTTT	CASSQGDREIYSNQPQHF
-	TRBV2	TRBD1	TRBJ2-7	TGTGCCACCTCGTCCCAGGGGGCTTCCCACGAGCAGTACTTC	CATSSQGASHEQYF
-	TRBV5-6	-	TRBJ2-7	TGTGCCAGCAGCACGGGGCCTATGTACGAGCAGTACTTC	CASSTGPMYEQYF
-	TRBV20-1	-	TRBJ2-1	TGCAGTGCTAGAGATTTTGGGCAGTTCTTC	CSARDFGQFF
-	TRBV29-1	TRBD2	TRBJ2-1	TGCAGCGTTGCGGGAGCGGGAGGGGATGAGCAGTTCTTC	CSVAGAGGDEQFF
-	TRBV5-1	-	TRBJ2-2	TGCGCCAGCAGCCCACCGGTCAGGGTTGGCACCGGGGAGCTGTTTTTT	CASSPPVRVGTGELFF
-	TRBV5-1	-	TRBJ2-3	TGCGCCAGCAGCTGGACCACAGGGAAGGGGGGGGACACAGATACGCAGTATTTT	CASSWTTGKGGDTDTQYF
few	TRBV27	-	TRBJ2-7	TGTGCCAGCAGTTTATACAGGGACTACGAGCAGTACTTC	CASSLYRDYEQYF
-	TRBV5-1	-	TRBJ1-2	TGCGCCAGCAGCTTGGGCGCCTCCTATGGCTACACCTTC	CASSLGASYGYTF
-	TRBV30	TRBD2	TRBJ2-7	TGTGCCTCGAGGACTAGCGGGAACTCCTACGAGCAGTACTTC	CASRTSGNSYEQYF
-	TRBV30	-	TRBJ2-3	TGTGCCTGGAGTGTATATGGAGGACCAGATACGCAGTATTTT	CAWSVYGGPDTQYF
-	TRBV9	-	TRBJ2-2	TGTGCCAGCAGCGGAATAGTAGGAGGGACCGGGGAGCTGTTTTTT	CASSGIVGGTGELFF
-	TRBV28	-	TRBJ1-2	TGTGCCAGCAGTTTTAGCTGGGGCTACACCTTC	CASSFSWGYTF
-	TRBV10-3	-	TRBJ1-2	TGTGCCATCAGTGAACATTGGACCGTCAGGGGTGACTATGGCTACACCTTC	CAISEHWTVRGDYGYTF
-	TRBV27	-	TRBJ2-7	TGTGCCAGCACCCCCTCCGGGACCTCCTACGAGCAGTACTTC	CASTPSGTSYEQYF
-	TRBV18	-	TRBJ2-7	TGTGCCAGCTCACAACCGGGACGGGTCTACGAGCAGTACTTC	CASSQPGRVYEQYF
-	TRBV4-3	-	TRBJ1-2	TGCGCCAGCAGCCAAGTTGGGCCAGGGAAGAGCTATGGCTACACCTTC	CASSQVGPGKSYGYTF
-	TRBV19	TRBD2	TRBJ2-7	TGTGCCAGTAGGAGTAGCGGGAGGGCATTCTACGAGCAGTACTTC	CASRSSGRAFYEQYF
-	TRBV10-3	TRBD2	TRBJ2-3	TGTGCCATCAGTCCCGGGACTAGCGGGAGATCAGATACGCAGTATTTT	CAISPGTSGRSDTQYF
-	TRBV7-3	TRBD2	TRBJ2-1	TGTGCCAGCAGCCGGGGGGGACTAGCGCCCTACAATGAGCAGTTCTTC	CASSRGGLAPYNEQFF
-	TRBV6-1	-	TRBJ2-1	TGTGCCAGCAGTGAGCCACCGTACAATGAGCAGTTCTTC	CASSEPPYNEQFF
-	TRBV27	TRBD2	TRBJ2-1	TGTGCCAGCAGTTTGCGGCTAGCGGGAGGCTCCTACAATGAGCAGTTCTTC	CASSLRLAGGSYNEQFF
-	TRBV18	-	TRBJ1-2	TGTGCCAGCTCACCTTCGGGGGATGGCTACACCTTC	CASSPSGDGYTF
-	TRBV7-9	-	TRBJ2-3	TGTGCCAGCAGCTTAGGGGAGCGGGGCACAGATACGCAGTATTTT	CASSLGERGTDTQYF
-	TRBV6-1	TRBD1	TRBJ1-5	TGTGCCAGCGGCAAACAGGGGGACCTTCAGCCCCAGCATTTT	CASGKQGDLQPQHF
-	TRBV15	-	TRBJ2-2	TGTGCCACCAGCACTATAACAGGGCCGAACACCGGGGAGCTGTTTTTT	CATSTITGPNTGELFF
-	TRBV11-2	-	TRBJ2-5	TGTGCCAGCAGCTCCCAGGAGACCCAGTACTTC	CASSSQETQYF
-	TRBV12-2	-	TRBJ1-4	TGTGCAAGTCGCAACTCTCCGGGGGCCCCGAATGAAAAACTGTTTTTT	CASRNSPGAPNEKLFF
-	TRBV18	TRBD1	TRBJ2-2	TGTGCCAGCTCACCATTCTCCGGACAGGGGTTTATCGGGGAGCTGTTTTTT	CASSPFSGQGFIGELFF
once	TRBV5-6	-	TRBJ1-2	TGTGCCAGCAGTGGGGGCAGCTATGGCTACACCTTC	CASSGGSYGYTF
once	TRBV9	-	TRBJ1-2	TGTGCCAGCAGCGTAGCTCGGCATTCTTCTAGCTATGGCTACACCTTC	CASSVARHSSSYGYTF
-	TRBV15	-	TRBJ2-3	TGTGCCACCAGCAGAGGGACAGCAAGAACAGATACGCAGTATTTT	CATSRGTARTDTQYF
-	TRBV5-6	TRBD1	TRBJ2-1	TGTGCCAGCAGCTTCATCGACAGGGGACGCAACAATGAGCAGTTCTTC	CASSFIDRGRNNEQFF
-	TRBV7-8	-	TRBJ2-5	TGTGCCAGCCCTAGGGGGCTAGCGGCGCCCTTTCAAGAGACCCAGTACTTC	CASPRGLAAPFQETQYF
-	TRBV4-1	TRBD1	TRBJ1-3	TGCGCCAGCAGCCAAGGGGGGACAGTATCTGGAAACACCATATATTTT	CASSQGGTVSGNTIYF
-	TRBV7-6	TRBD2	TRBJ2-5	TGTGCCAGCAGCCCCCGACTAGCGGGAGGGGAGACCCAGTACTTC	CASSPRLAGGETQYF
-	TRBV28	-	TRBJ2-1	TGTGCCAGCAGTCCTGGACTTGGCGATGAGCAGTTCTTC	CASSPGLGDEQFF
-	TRBV7-2	TRBD2	TRBJ2-3	TGTGCCAGCAGCTTAGCGGGACTAGGCACAGATACGCAGTATTTT	CASSLAGLGTDTQYF
-	TRBV6-5	TRBD1	TRBJ2-1	TGTGCCAGCAGTTACGGGACAGCAACAATGAAGCAGTTCTTC	CASSYGTATMKQFF